The 16 T cell receptor beta chains below were found in one sample sequenced in a study of cytomegalovirus exposure and HLA in healthy donors. The PCR ran on 60 Vbeta and 13 Jbeta primers. Sequencing was performed with immunoSEQ multiplex PCR; in TCRdb, only in-frame clones are kept and a portion is missing. The repertoire holds about 110,000 clones, with about 68% as singletons. The specimen was PBMCs. The receptors were sampled from a middle-aged woman in good health and CMV-seropositive.

The chain employs TRBV11-3 and TRBJ2-3, with a possible D match to TRBD1 (5 bases). CDR1 is SGHNT and CDR2 is YENEEA in the germline V gene. This CDR3 region has 16 residues. Trimming cost V 6 bases and J 0 bases, with 16 bases left between them. DNA of the CDR3: TGTGCCAGCAGTCTGGGGCAAACCTCTAGCACAGATACGCAGTATTTT. It encodes CASSLGQTSSTDTQYF.

The chain uses TRBV7-9 and TRBJ2-1; the match to TRBD2 covers 8 bases. The junction had 4 bases not matched to a gene; V was cut back by 6 bases and J by 0 bases. The CDR3 covers 15 residues. Germline CDR1 and CDR2: SEHNR and FQNEAQ (reference sequence). The DNA for the CDR3 is TGTGCCAGCAGTTGGACTAGCTCCTCCTACAATGAGCAGTTCTTC. It yields the protein CASSWTSSSYNEQFF.

The CDR3: CASSFVAVGTQYF. DNA of the CDR3: TGTGCCAGCAGCTTCGTAGCGGTAGGGACCCAGTACTTC. The rearrangement uses TRBV7-9 and TRBJ2-5; weak D call: TRBD2 (6 bases). Germline values: CDR1 SEHNR, CDR2 FQNEAQ (reference sequence). The ends were cut back, 3 bases at V and 7 bases at J, with 12 bases in the middle. This CDR3 is built from 13 residues.

CDR3 amino acids: CASRVTGGSGYTF. For the CDR3, the DNA is TGTGCCAGCAGAGTAACAGGGGGCTCTGGCTACACCTTC. The chain has TRBV27 and TRBJ1-2; TRBD1 matches 9 bases. The CDR3 extends over 13 amino acids. CDR1 is MNHEY and CDR2 is SMNVEV in the germline V gene (reference sequence). Trimming took 6 bases from V and 7 from J; bases not matched to a gene: 6.

This chain uses TRBV7-3 with TRBJ2-2; a weak D match, TRBD2 (5 bases). Trimming stripped 3 bases from V and 5 bases from J, with 16 bases between. Germline V gives CDR1 SGHTA, CDR2 FQGTGA. This CDR3 contains 16 residues. The chain's CDR3 is CASSLSGSGFTGELFF. The CDR3 nucleotides are TGTGCCAGCAGCTTGTCTGGGAGTGGGTTTACCGGGGAGCTGTTTTTT.

The rearrangement joins TRBV29-1 to TRBJ2-7; perhaps TRBD2 as D (6 bases). Trimming took 7 bases from V and 7 from J, leaving 14 bases between them. The CDR3 covers 11 residues. The germline CDR1 and CDR2 sequences are SQVTM and ANQGSEA. Here the CDR3 reads CSGGDSPEQYF. CDR3 in DNA: TGCAGCGGGGGGGACTCCCCGGAGCAGTACTTC.

V gene TRBV7-6 combines with J gene TRBJ2-2; 7 nucleotides line up with TRBD1. The CDR3 is 15 residues long. CDR1 is SGHVS and CDR2 is FNYEAQ in the germline V gene. V lost 5 bases to trimming and J lost 3 bases; unmatched junction nucleotides: 6. Here the CDR3 reads CASSAWDSYTGELFF. For the CDR3, the DNA is TGTGCCAGCAGCGCCTGGGACAGCTACACCGGGGAGCTGTTTTTT.

The chain has TRBV6-6 and TRBJ1-6; D might be TRBD1 (5 bases). The V end lost 4 bases, the J end lost 14 bases, and 21 bases lay between the germline ends. Germline CDR1 MNHNY, CDR2 SVGAGI (reference sequence). This CDR3 has 15 residues. The CDR3 loop reads CASSSGPEKGGALHF. The CDR3 region has the DNA TGTGCCAGCAGTTCTGGTCCCGAGAAAGGAGGGGCCCTCCACTTT.

V is TRBV10-3 and J is TRBJ2-5; D gene uncertain. Deletions cut 0 bases from V and 4 bases from J, with 6 bases between. CDR3 length: 13 residues. The germline gives CDR1 ENHRY, CDR2 SYGVKD. Here the CDR3 reads CAISESAGETQYF. The CDR3 DNA reads as TGTGCCATCAGTGAGTCGGCAGGAGAGACCCAGTACTTC.

This clone appeared a single time. This chain links TRBV27 with TRBJ1-4; perhaps TRBD1 as D (6 bases). Per the germline V gene, CDR1 is MNHEY and CDR2 is SMNVEV (reference sequence). The CDR3 loop spans 16 amino acids. Trimming stripped 1 base from V and 4 bases from J, with 13 bases between. The CDR3 sequence: CASSLLGGLGNEKLFF. In DNA form, the CDR3 reads TGTGCCAGCAGTTTATTAGGGGGATTAGGTAATGAAAAACTGTTTTTT.

V and J are TRBV11-3 and TRBJ2-1; 9 bases agree with TRBD2. Germline lookup yields CDR1 SGHNT and CDR2 YENEEA. Unmatched junction bases numbered 4, after V lost 1 base and J lost 0 bases. CDR3 length: 17 amino acids. The CDR3 nucleotides are TGTGCCAGCAGCTTAGGCCAGGGACTAGCCTCCTACAATGAGCAGTTCTTC. Translating it yields CASSLGQGLASYNEQFF.

This clone was seen once. The chain employs TRBV14 and TRBJ1-3; the D gene is possibly TRBD1 (6 bases). Germline V CDR1 and CDR2: SGHDN, FVKESK. CDR3 length: 17 residues. The V end was cut by 0 bases, the J end by 0 bases, with 12 bases between. CDR3 protein: CASSQDVGAPSGNTIYF. Here the CDR3 DNA reads TGTGCCAGCAGCCAAGATGTGGGGGCTCCCTCTGGAAACACCATATATTTT.

This chain links TRBV7-3 with TRBJ2-1, with a possible D match to TRBD2 (7 bases). The CDR3 is made up of 18 amino acids. The germline V gene encodes CDR1 SGHTA and CDR2 FQGTGA. Deletions cut 5 bases from V and 0 bases from J, with 20 bases between. Here the CDR3 reads CASSLQHGGGSSYNEQFF. The DNA of the CDR3 is TGTGCCAGCAGCCTCCAGCATGGCGGGGGCAGCTCCTACAATGAGCAGTTCTTC.

The chain links TRBV28 to TRBJ1-2, with TRBD1 identical over 7 bases. The CDR3 loop spans 18 amino acids. V shed 10 bases, J shed 1 base, and the junction held 21 bases outside the gene matches. CDR1 and CDR2 from the germline V gene are MDHEN and SYDVKM. The CDR3 loop is CATVSGGTAKLLNYGYTF. The DNA of the CDR3 is TGTGCCACCGTATCCGGAGGGACAGCTAAACTTCTTAACTATGGCTACACCTTC.

The chain has TRBV19 and TRBJ2-1; 7 bases are shared with TRBD2. Looked up from germline, CDR1 is LNHDA and CDR2 is SQIVND (reference sequence). V shed 1 base, J shed 10 bases, and the junction held 7 bases outside the gene matches. The CDR3 length is 14 residues. In DNA, the CDR3 is TGTGCCAGTAGTATAGGCGGGGGACGTCAGGAGCAGTTCTTC. Residues: CASSIGGGRQEQFF. Full variable domain (outside the CDR3, taken from reference TRBV19 and TRBJ2-1): DGGITQSPKYLFRKEGQNVTLSCEQNLNHDAMYWYRQDPGQGLRLIYYSQIVNDFQKGDIAEGYSVSREKKESFPLTVTSAQKNPTAFYLCASSIGGGRQEQFFGPGTRLTVL.

V gene TRBV10-3 combines with J gene TRBJ1-1; 9 bases fit TRBD1. From germline, CDR1 is ENHRY and CDR2 SYGVKD. This CDR3 region has 14 residues. Trimming cost V 10 bases and J 3 bases; bases outside gene matches: 9. The CDR3 sequence is CATTRQGVDTEAFF. As DNA, the CDR3 is TGTGCCACCACCCGACAGGGGGTGGACACTGAAGCTTTCTTT.